Below are 22 T cell receptor beta chains sequenced from a single sample in a study of Ad26.COV2.S vaccination and SARS-CoV-2 variants. Some clones are missing from TCRdb's copy, which holds only in-frame ones; the method was immunoSEQ multiplex PCR. The sample includes roughly 100,000 clones, about three quarters of them seen just once. The sequences come from peripheral blood, collected after recovery from COVID-19. These receptors were collected from a human donor who had recovered from COVID-19.

This chain connects TRBV7-2 to TRBJ1-1; TRBD1 is a possible D gene (5 bases). V shed 1 base and J shed 3 bases, with 12 bases lying between them. The CDR3 has 15 amino acids. Germline V lookup: CDR1 SGHTA, CDR2 FQGNSA. The CDR3 DNA sequence: TGTGCCAGCAGCTTAGACGGGACGGCGGACACTGAAGCTTTCTTT. Translated, it gives CASSLDGTADTEAFF.

This clone is medium-sized by share. J is TRBJ1-2 and V is TRBV7-9; tentatively, D is TRBD1 (5 bases). The CDR3 has 15 residues. Between the trimmed V and J ends, which lost 5 bases and 2 bases, there was a span of 15 bases. The V gene's germline CDR1 is SEHNR and CDR2 FQNEAQ (reference sequence). CDR3 in amino acids: CASSPRTGGNYGYTF. The DNA for the CDR3 is TGTGCCAGCAGCCCTAGGACGGGGGGAAACTATGGCTACACCTTC.

The rearrangement joins TRBV12-5 to TRBJ2-1, with D possibly TRBD2 on 5 matching bases. Germline assignment: CDR1 LGHNT and CDR2 FRNRAP. Deletions cut 7 bases from V and 8 bases from J, with 15 bases between. The CDR3 runs 13 residues. CDR3 in amino acids: CASVGPEGYEQFF. CDR3 nucleotides: TGTGCTAGTGTAGGTCCTGAGGGCTATGAGCAGTTCTTC.

The V and J genes are TRBV7-9 and TRBJ1-6; D unclear. The CDR3 runs to 15 residues. Trimming pared 5 bases from V and 2 bases from J, leaving 10 bases between. The germline V gene has CDR1 SEHNR and CDR2 FQNEAQ (reference sequence). CDR3 loop: CASSPDGTYNSPLHF. The CDR3 nucleotides are TGTGCCAGCAGCCCGGACGGGACCTATAATTCACCCCTCCACTTT.

V is TRBV19 and J is TRBJ2-1; 13 bases agree with TRBD2. Germline V gene lookup returns CDR1 LNHDA and CDR2 SQIVND (reference sequence). This CDR3 is 17 amino acids long. With V trimmed by 3 bases and J by 0 bases, 2 bases remained unmatched. DNA of the CDR3: TGTGCCAGTAGTATGACTAGCGGGGGGAGCTCCTACAATGAGCAGTTCTTC. Amino acid sequence: CASSMTSGGSSYNEQFF.

The chain uses TRBV10-2 and TRBJ1-2, with D maybe TRBD1 (6 bases). This CDR3 has 13 amino acids. Germline assignment: CDR1 WSHSY and CDR2 SAAADI. V lost 3 bases to trimming and J lost 6 bases, with 11 bases between them. The CDR3 DNA follows: TGCGCCAGCAGTGACAGGGGAATAAATGGCTACACCTTC. It yields the protein CASSDRGINGYTF.

CDR3: CAWSVWGATNEKLFF. The CDR3 region has the DNA TGTGCCTGGAGTGTGTGGGGCGCAACTAATGAAAAACTGTTTTTT. This rearrangement joins TRBV30 to TRBJ1-4, with D perhaps matching TRBD1 (5 bases). V lost 0 bases, J lost 0 bases, and 8 bases lay in between. In germline, CDR1 is GTSNPN, CDR2 SVGIG (reference sequence). CDR3 length: 15 amino acids.

The V call is TRBV25-1, the J call TRBJ2-5; 10 bases are a match to TRBD2. After removal of 2 bases from V and 3 bases from J, the junction contained 3 bases not matched to a gene. The germline V gene has CDR1 MGHDK and CDR2 SYGVNS. This CDR3 is 15 amino acids long. CDR3 nucleotide sequence: TGTGCCAGCAGTGAAGGCCTAGCGGGGGAAGAGACCCAGTACTTC. Amino acids: CASSEGLAGEETQYF.

This clone turned up a few times. V gene TRBV18 combines with J gene TRBJ1-1; D gene uncertain. This CDR3 is built from 14 residues. Germline CDR1 KGHSH, CDR2 LQKENI. V was pared by 8 bases and J by 3 bases, with 16 bases between. The CDR3 region is CASRGGGLDTEAFF. CDR3 nucleotides: TGTGCCAGCCGGGGTGGAGGCTTAGACACTGAAGCTTTCTTT.

J is TRBJ1-2 and V is TRBV11-2, with D possibly TRBD1 on 6 matching bases. Germline CDR1 SGHAT, CDR2 FQNNGV. The CDR3 covers 15 residues. The V end was cut by 5 bases, the J end by 6 bases, with 19 bases between. The CDR3 DNA is TGTGCCAGCAGCCCGAAGGGGGGTGCGGTTGATGGCTACACCTTC. Translating gives CASSPKGGAVDGYTF.

This clone was recorded a few times. CDR3 coding DNA: TGTGCCAGCAGCCGTGACAGTATGCAAGAGACCCAGTACTTC. Encoded protein: CASSRDSMQETQYF. The chain recombines TRBV4-2 with TRBJ2-5; possible D gene TRBD1, 5 bases. Germline values: CDR1 LGHNA, CDR2 YNFKEQ. The CDR3 contains 14 residues. Trimming left V 4 bases short and J 2 bases short, with 11 bases between.

The rearrangement joins TRBV11-2 to TRBJ1-4; possibly TRBD1 for D (6 bases). Germline loops: CDR1 SGHAT, CDR2 FQNNGV. CDR3 length equals 15 residues. Trimming removed 5 bases at V and 4 bases at J, with 14 bases between. The CDR3 is CASSPTGSGNEKLFF. CDR3 coding DNA: TGTGCCAGCAGCCCTACAGGGTCGGGTAATGAAAAACTGTTTTTT.

The CDR3 region has the DNA TGTGCCAGCAGTAGATCACAGGGGGCGGGGGGCTATGGCTACACCTTC. This codes for CASSRSQGAGGYGYTF. V and J are TRBV27 and TRBJ1-2, with 9 bases that match TRBD1. Trimming removed 5 bases from V and 4 bases from J; junction bases left unmatched: 11. This CDR3 region has 16 residues. CDR1 MNHEY and CDR2 SMNVEV come from the germline V gene (reference sequence).

This clone occurred once. This chain links TRBV6-2 or TRBV6-3 with TRBJ2-3, with 7 bases aligning to TRBD1. There are 16 residues in the CDR3. Germline V gene sequence: CDR1 MNHEY, CDR2 SVGEGT. With V trimmed by 2 bases and J by 2 bases, 7 bases remained unmatched. The CDR3 coding sequence is TGTGCCAGCAGTTACCCCGACAGGGTCCCCACAGATACGCAGTATTTT. This gives the protein CASSYPDRVPTDTQYF.

The J gene is TRBJ1-6, the V gene TRBV5-1, with no clear D. Trimming removed 4 bases at V and 3 bases at J, with 11 bases between. This CDR3 is 15 amino acids long. The germline CDR1 and CDR2 sequences are SGHRS and YFSETQ. CDR3 residues: CASSQREDYNSPLHF. The CDR3 region has the DNA TGCGCCAGCAGCCAGAGGGAGGACTATAATTCACCCCTCCACTTT.

The chain combines TRBV19 with TRBJ2-6, with D perhaps given as TRBD1 or TRBD2 (5 bases each). The CDR3 runs 16 residues. Germline-derived CDR1 and CDR2 are LNHDA and SQIVND (reference sequence). V gave up 3 bases and J gave up 0 bases, with 9 bases separating them. The CDR3 coding sequence is TGTGCCAGTAGTATGGGACGGTTCTCTGGGGCCAACGTCCTGACTTTC. Residues: CASSMGRFSGANVLTF.

This sequence joins TRBV6-2 or TRBV6-3 and TRBJ2-1; tentative D call: TRBD1 (6 bases). Trimming stripped 5 bases from V and 3 bases from J, with 11 bases between. CDR1 MNHEY and CDR2 SVGEGT come from the germline V gene. The CDR3 covers 14 residues. This CDR3 is CASSGTPSYNEQFF. CDR3 nucleotides: TGTGCCAGCAGTGGGACACCTAGCTACAATGAGCAGTTCTTC.

V is TRBV3-1 (or the pseudogene TRBV3-2) and J is TRBJ2-3, with a weak D call TRBD1 (6 bases). The length of the CDR3 is 14 residues. Germline-derived CDR1 and CDR2 are LGHDT and YNNKEL (reference sequence). The germline V and J ends were trimmed by 0 bases and 5 bases, with 9 bases remaining between them. CDR3 in DNA: TGTGCCAGCAGCCAAGATCTCAGGGGAGATACGCAGTATTTT. The encoded protein is CASSQDLRGDTQYF.

This clone came up once. The chain couples TRBV11-3 to TRBJ2-1, with D hard to call. The CDR3 runs 15 residues. From germline, CDR1 is SGHNT and CDR2 YENEEA. V lost 1 base and J 8 bases, leaving 15 bases between the germline ends. The CDR3 DNA is TGTGCCAGCAGCTTAGGCCCCTTCCCTCAACATGAGCAGTTCTTC. Amino acids: CASSLGPFPQHEQFF.

The chain carries TRBV11-2 and TRBJ2-7; 7 bases fit TRBD2. V was pared by 1 base and J by 1 base, with 4 bases of the junction left unmatched. Germline V gives CDR1 SGHAT, CDR2 FQNNGV. The CDR3 extends over 15 amino acids. CDR3 loop: CASSLARGGSYEQYF. The CDR3 bases are TGTGCCAGCAGCTTAGCTCGGGGAGGGTCCTACGAGCAGTACTTC.

The sample holds one count of this clone. CDR3 residues: CASSPRESSYNEQFF. The CDR3 DNA is TGTGCCAGTAGTCCGAGGGAGAGCTCCTACAATGAGCAGTTCTTC. V and J are TRBV19 and TRBJ2-1; D may be TRBD2 (5 bases). The CDR3 consists of 15 residues. Trimming shortened V by 5 bases and J by 0 bases, and 11 bases separated the two germline ends. The germline CDR1 and CDR2 sequences are LNHDA and SQIVND (reference sequence).

The rearrangement joins TRBV15 to TRBJ2-1; D ambiguous. The ends were cut back, 0 bases at V and 7 bases at J, with 4 bases in the middle. This CDR3 has 12 amino acids. Germline V gene sequence: CDR1 LNHNV, CDR2 YYDKDF (reference sequence). The CDR3 DNA reads TGTGCCACCAGCAGAGATGGGAATGAGCAGTTCTTC. It is translated as CATSRDGNEQFF.